This TCR beta chain was identified during a study of vaccination effects on CD4 cells after COVID-19. The wider study: Researchers obtained post-vaccine samples at a median of 72 days past the second dose.

Some clones are missing from TCRdb's copy, which holds only in-frame ones; the method was immunoSEQ multiplex PCR. Of 65,000 to 70,000 clones listed, roughly three quarters are singletons. After expansion with viral peptide pools in the ViraFEST assay, antigen-specific CD4+ T cells were sequenced. Investigators separated out CD4+ T cells once about eleven days of culture had passed. Each person got two doses of an mRNA SARS-CoV-2 vaccine, BNT162b2 or mRNA-1273. The researchers cultured around 2 million PBMC per well with about 10 IU/ml IL-2 and 8.5 to 10 ug/ml peptides. Of note for this clone: No antigen is known for it.

The receptor was isolated from a human donor who received a COVID-19 vaccine. The specimen comprised CD4+ T cells from PBMCs cultured with HCoV-OC43 spike peptides, sampled after COVID-19 vaccination. Subset here: HCoV-OC43 spike overlapping peptide pool stimulation.

Here the CDR3 DNA reads TGCGCCAGCAGCTGGGACACCTATGGCTACACCTTC. It encodes CASSWDTYGYTF. The V gene is TRBV5-1, the J gene TRBJ1-2; tentatively, D is TRBD1 (6 bases). Trimming removed 3 bases from V and 4 bases from J, with 7 bases in between. CDR3 length: 12 amino acids. The germline V gene has CDR1 SGHRS and CDR2 YFSETQ.